One sample yielded the 17 T cell receptor beta chains listed below, sequenced in a study of response to subunit inactivated influenza vaccine. TCRdb called the RT-PCR reads again in MiXCR, with one record for every CDR3 protein. The data contain under 200,000 distinct CDR3 sequences, about a tenth of them singletons. The sample was non-naive T cells sorted from PBMCs, taken roughly 45 days after vaccination. These receptors came from a man aged 45-65 years who received an inactivated influenza vaccine.

V usage is TRBV6-1 and J usage is TRBJ1-1; no firm D call. The CDR3 covers 10 residues. CDR1 MNHNS and CDR2 SASEGT come from the germline V gene. The CDR3 is CRVRNTEAFF. The CDR3 DNA follows: TGTCGCGTGCGGAACACTGAAGCTTTCTTT.

The CDR3 here is CSVGTSGRAGEQYF. The CDR3 DNA reads as TGCAGCGTCGGGACTAGCGGGAGGGCCGGCGAGCAGTACTTC. The V and J genes are TRBV29-1 and TRBJ2-7, with 16 bases identical to TRBD2. V was clipped by 6 bases and J by 6 bases; unmatched bases: 5. This CDR3 has 14 residues. Per the germline V gene, CDR1 is SQVTM and CDR2 is ANQGSEA.

At least ten counts were recorded for this clonotype. The chain links TRBV20-1 to TRBJ2-1; D is unclear. With 2 bases removed from V and 10 bases from J, the gap between germline ends came to 9 bases. Germline assignment: CDR1 DFQATT and CDR2 SNEGSKA (reference sequence). This CDR3 is built from 11 residues. The chain's CDR3 is CSARILGEQFF. For the CDR3, the DNA is TGCAGTGCTAGAATCCTGGGAGAGCAGTTCTTC.

This clonotype came up a few times. The chain couples TRBV7-2 to TRBJ1-2; D is ambiguous. Germline CDR1 reads SGHTA; CDR2 reads FQGNSA. Trimming removed 5 bases from V and 4 bases from J, with 8 bases in between. The CDR3 spans 12 residues. The CDR3 DNA reads as TGTGCCAGCAGCAACGTCGGCTATGGCTACACCTTC. Encoded protein: CASSNVGYGYTF.

This clonotype was picked up many times. This sequence joins TRBV10-3 and TRBJ1-3; D gene ambiguous. Per the germline V gene, CDR1 is ENHRY and CDR2 is SYGVKD. The CDR3 runs to 14 residues. Trimming shortened V by 11 bases and J by 0 bases, and 14 bases separated the two germline ends. CDR3 sequence (DNA): TGTGCCGGCGGTGGGCAGCTCTCTGGAAACACCATATATTTT. Its protein is CAGGGQLSGNTIYF.

This clonotype was counted a few times. In DNA form, the CDR3 reads TGTGCCAGCAGCGCCAGGACAGGGTATGACGAGCAGTACTTC. Amino acid sequence: CASSARTGYDEQYF. V usage is TRBV7-9 and J usage is TRBJ2-7; 8 bases fit TRBD1. CDR1 and CDR2 (germline): SEHNR, FQNEAQ (reference sequence). The trim removed 5 bases at V and 5 bases at J, leaving 8 bases unmatched. This CDR3 is 14 amino acids long.

The chain carries TRBV7-8 and TRBJ1-2, with D unresolved. The CDR3 sequence is 14 residues long. Germline values: CDR1 SGHVS, CDR2 FQNEAQ. Between the trimmed V and J ends, which lost 4 bases and 4 bases, there was a span of 13 bases. The CDR3 loop is CASSSGTSSYGYTF. The DNA of the CDR3 is TGTGCCAGCAGCTCCGGTACCTCTTCCTATGGCTACACCTTC. The full variable domain, rest sourced from reference TRBV7-8 and TRBJ1-2, is GAGVSQSPRYKVAKRGQDVALRCDPISGHVSLFWYQQALGQGPEFLTYFQNEAQLDKSGLPSDRFFAERPEGSVSTLKIQRTQQEDSAVYLCASSSGTSSYGYTFGSGTRLTVV.

This clonotype has more than one count but fewer than ten. The rearrangement uses TRBV7-6 and TRBJ2-7, with D perhaps matching TRBD1 (6 bases). V lost 1 base, J lost 0 bases, and 10 bases lay in between. The CDR3 has 15 amino acids. Germline V gene lookup returns CDR1 SGHVS and CDR2 FNYEAQ. The CDR3 loop is CASSLGQGRSYEQYF. In nucleotides, the CDR3 is TGTGCCAGCAGCTTAGGTCAGGGGCGCTCCTACGAGCAGTACTTC.

This chain uses TRBV18 with TRBJ2-2; the match to TRBD1 covers 9 bases. Trimming took 4 bases from V and 4 from J; bases not matched to a gene: 4. Germline-derived CDR1 and CDR2 are KGHSH and LQKENI. CDR3 length: 15 amino acids. CDR3: CASSLRTGVTGELFF. For the CDR3, the DNA is TGTGCCAGCTCACTCCGGACAGGGGTCACCGGGGAGCTGTTTTTT.

This chain connects TRBV11-3 to TRBJ2-2; no definite D call. The germline gives CDR1 SGHNT, CDR2 YENEEA. Deletions cut 3 bases from V and 8 bases from J, with 7 bases between. This CDR3 is built from 12 residues. The CDR3 loop reads CASSFRVGELFF. The CDR3, as DNA: TGTGCCAGCAGCTTTCGAGTAGGGGAGCTGTTTTTT. Full variable domain (missing parts from reference TRBV11-3 and TRBJ2-2): EAGVVQSPRYKIIEKKQPVAFWCNPISGHNTLYWYLQNLGQGPELLIRYENEEAVDDSQLPKDRFSAERLKGVDSTLKIQPAELGDSAVYLCASSFRVGELFFGEGSRLTVL.

V usage is TRBV20-1 and J usage is TRBJ2-1, with 12 positions matching TRBD2. Trimming took 0 bases from V and 1 from J; bases not matched to a gene: 4. Germline V gene lookup returns CDR1 DFQATT and CDR2 SNEGSKA (reference sequence). The CDR3 length is 17 residues. DNA for the CDR3: TGCAGTGCTAGAGATTCAGGACTAGCGGGGTCCTACAATGAGCAGTTCTTC. Translation gives CSARDSGLAGSYNEQFF.

At least ten counts were recorded for this clonotype. The chain is built from TRBV5-1 and TRBJ1-2; D gene unclear. Germline CDR1 reads SGHRS; CDR2 reads YFSETQ. Deletions cut 2 bases from V and 4 bases from J, with 6 bases between. This CDR3 is built from 12 residues. The CDR3 here is CASSFESYGYTF. As DNA, the CDR3 is TGCGCCAGCAGCTTTGAGAGCTATGGCTACACCTTC.

V is TRBV27 and J is TRBJ2-5, with 11 positions matching TRBD2. V lost 5 bases to trimming and J lost 4 bases; unmatched junction nucleotides: 9. This CDR3 contains 16 residues. From germline, CDR1 is MNHEY and CDR2 SMNVEV (reference sequence). In DNA, the CDR3 is TGTGCCAGCAGTCCAAGACTAGCGGGAATTCGAGAGACCCAGTACTTC. As protein: CASSPRLAGIRETQYF.

Note on this clonotype: An end of the junction differs from the germline gene, which may be a read error. The rearrangement links TRBV27 to TRBJ2-3; D is perhaps TRBD2 (6 bases). Germline V gives CDR1 MNHEY, CDR2 SMNVEV (reference sequence). This CDR3 is 16 amino acids long. CDR3 in amino acids: CTSRRGVKPSTDTQYF. DNA for the CDR3: TGCACCAGCAGACGCGGGGTCAAACCTAGCACAGATACGCAGTATTTT.

This clonotype was found many times. This rearrangement joins TRBV4-3 to TRBJ2-3; D not resolved. The CDR3 contains 14 residues. With 2 bases removed from V and 0 bases from J, the gap between germline ends came to 6 bases. Per the germline V gene, CDR1 is LGHNA and CDR2 is YSLEER. This CDR3 is CASSQRPSTDTQYF. As DNA, the CDR3 is TGCGCCAGCAGCCAAAGACCTAGCACAGATACGCAGTATTTT.

The chain combines TRBV19 with TRBJ1-2; no clear D gene. This CDR3 region has 13 residues. Germline V gene sequence: CDR1 LNHDA, CDR2 SQIVND (reference sequence). The germline V and J ends were trimmed by 2 bases and 2 bases, with 6 bases remaining between them. As DNA, the CDR3 is TGTGCCAGTAGTATATACGGAAACTATGGCTACACCTTC. Translated, it gives CASSIYGNYGYTF.

This clonotype was seen only a few times. The chain couples TRBV7-3 to TRBJ1-6; D unresolved. This CDR3 has 14 amino acids. Trimming pared 5 bases from V and 6 bases from J, leaving 11 bases between. CDR1 SGHTA and CDR2 FQGTGA come from the germline V gene. CDR3 sequence (DNA): TGTGCCAGCAGCCGAGGACTGGTTAATTCACCCCTCCACTTT. Translated: CASSRGLVNSPLHF.